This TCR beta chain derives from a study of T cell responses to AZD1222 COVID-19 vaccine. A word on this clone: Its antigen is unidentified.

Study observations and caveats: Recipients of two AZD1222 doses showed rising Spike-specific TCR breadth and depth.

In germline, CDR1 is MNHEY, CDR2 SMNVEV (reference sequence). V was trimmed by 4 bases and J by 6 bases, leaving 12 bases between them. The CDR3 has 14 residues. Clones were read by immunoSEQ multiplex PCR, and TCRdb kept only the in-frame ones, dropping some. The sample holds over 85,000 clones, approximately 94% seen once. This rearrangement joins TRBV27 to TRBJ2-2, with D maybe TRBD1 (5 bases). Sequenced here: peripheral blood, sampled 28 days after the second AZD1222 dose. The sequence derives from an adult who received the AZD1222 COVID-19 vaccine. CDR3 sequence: CASSWGARPGELFF. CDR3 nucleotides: TGTGCCAGCAGTTGGGGCGCTCGGCCCGGGGAGCTGTTTTTT.